These T cell receptor beta chains were read from a single sample in a study of T-cell reconstitution after alpha-beta-depleted transplantation in children. TCRdb reprocessed the PCR reads via MiXCR and lists one record per CDR3 protein. The table includes about 250,000 distinct CDR3 sequences, about 24% detected once. The source material was PBMCs, mostly from graft donor cells, sampled 360 days after TCRalphabeta/CD19-depleted stem cell transplant. All receptors come from a female patient aged 2 to 10 who had a stem cell transplant for congenital amegakaryocytic thrombocytopenia, so the T cells may come from the graft donor. The CDR3 runs from the conserved cysteine through the conserved F or W. The D gene is left open where the match is weak. Only part of the rows carry a size: once, few, many, or a class if the clone is expanded.

D: -; size: many; J: TRBJ1-1; length: 13; V: TRBV5-1; DNA: TGTGCCAGCAGTTTAGGGCGATACACTGAAGCTTTCTTT; CDR3: CASSLGRYTEAFF
D: TRBD1; size: once; J: TRBJ2-7; length: 13; V: TRBV24-1; DNA: TGTGCCACCAGTGATGGGACAGCCTACGAGCAGTACTTC; CDR3: CATSDGTAYEQYF
D: -; size: many; J: TRBJ2-5; length: 12; V: TRBV28; DNA: TGTGCCAGCAGTTTTTATCTTGAGACCCAGTACTTC; CDR3: CASSFYLETQYF
D: -; size: -; J: TRBJ2-7; length: 15; V: TRBV5-1; DNA: TGCGCCAGCAGCCATACCGATGGGATTCCCTACGAGCAGTACTTC; CDR3: CASSHTDGIPYEQYF
D: TRBD1; size: -; J: TRBJ2-7; length: 16; V: TRBV6-2/TRBV6-3; DNA: TGTGCCAGCAGTTATGGTCGGGACAGGGATTTTTCCGAGCAGTACTTC; CDR3: CASSYGRDRDFSEQYF
D: -; size: -; J: TRBJ2-2; length: 14; V: TRBV4-1; DNA: TGCGCCAGCAGCCAACAGGGGGGAACCGGGGAGCTGTTTTTT; CDR3: CASSQQGGTGELFF
D: TRBD2; size: many; J: TRBJ2-7; length: 15; V: TRBV27; DNA: TGTGCCAGCAGTTTAAGTGCGGGGGTCGGTTACGAGCAGTACTTC; CDR3: CASSLSAGVGYEQYF
D: TRBD2; size: few; J: TRBJ2-3; length: 19; V: TRBV15; DNA: TGTGCCACCAGCAGAGATCCTTCTCTAGCGGCTGGCCCCACAGATACGCAGTATTTT; CDR3: CATSRDPSLAAGPTDTQYF
D: -; size: few; J: TRBJ2-6; length: 14; V: TRBV28; DNA: TGTGCCAGCAGTCCAATCTCTGGGGCCAACGTCCTGACTTTC; CDR3: CASSPISGANVLTF
D: TRBD1; size: few; J: TRBJ1-5; length: 14; V: TRBV6-2/TRBV6-3; DNA: TGTGCCAGCAGTACGGACAGGGGATCTCAGCCCCAGCATTTT; CDR3: CASSTDRGSQPQHF
D: -; size: -; J: TRBJ1-4; length: 18; V: TRBV4-2; DNA: TGTGCCAGCAGCCAGCGTCCAATTGCCGGACAGCATAATGAAAAACTGTTTTTT; CDR3: CASSQRPIAGQHNEKLFF
D: -; size: few; J: TRBJ2-3; length: 14; V: TRBV28; DNA: TGTGCCAGCAGTCGACTAGGCTGGGAGGATACGCAGTATTTT; CDR3: CASSRLGWEDTQYF
D: -; size: -; J: TRBJ2-1; length: 13; V: TRBV27; DNA: TGTGCCAGCAGTTTTGTAGGCGGAGATAAGCAGTTCTTC; CDR3: CASSFVGGDKQFF
D: TRBD2; size: many; J: TRBJ2-1; length: 15; V: TRBV19; DNA: TGTGCCAGTAGTATCCCCTCGCGGGGGTTCAATGAGCAGTTCTTC; CDR3: CASSIPSRGFNEQFF
D: -; size: -; J: TRBJ2-7; length: 14; V: TRBV18; DNA: TGTGCCAGCTCACCAGACCGAGATACCTACGAGCAGTACTTC; CDR3: CASSPDRDTYEQYF
D: -; size: -; J: TRBJ2-1; length: 14; V: TRBV20-1; DNA: TGCAGTGCTAGTTGGTTAGCGAGCTACAATGAGCAGTTCTTC; CDR3: CSASWLASYNEQFF
D: -; size: -; J: TRBJ2-4; length: 13; V: TRBV3-1; DNA: TGTGCCAGCAGCCCCAAGACAGGAGCCATTCAGTACTTC; CDR3: CASSPKTGAIQYF
D: -; size: -; J: TRBJ1-5; length: 15; V: TRBV7-9; DNA: TGTGCCAGCAGCCGTGGGCTGTCCCGTTTTCAGCCCCAGCATTTT; CDR3: CASSRGLSRFQPQHF